Below, one TCR beta chain is given with its context. Its specificity is not known. The data were obtained in a study of cytomegalovirus exposure and HLA in healthy donors. Broader study findings: In vitro, a few CMV-associated chains proved specific for CMV antigens.

Using immunoSEQ multiplex PCR, the repertoire was profiled, and TCRdb retains in-frame clones only, with some absent. The data show 100,000 to 120,000 clones, 70% to 90% seen once. The V gene lost 6 bases and the J gene lost 0 bases, with 17 bases spanning the gap. Germline CDR1 reads SGHAT; CDR2 reads FQNNGV. The CDR3 spans 16 residues. What was sequenced was PBMCs. The rearrangement links TRBV11-2 to TRBJ1-1; D ambiguous. This receptor was obtained from a woman younger than 35 in good health and CMV-seronegative. This CDR3 reads CASRAVGGLMNTEAFF. The DNA of the CDR3 is TGTGCCAGCAGAGCGGTGGGCGGCCTCATGAACACTGAAGCTTTCTTT.